Below are 25 T cell receptor beta chains sequenced from a single sample in a study of monozygotic twins with cystic fibrosis. Profiling relied on immunoSEQ multiplex PCR, and the TCRdb table lists in-frame clones only, not all of them. Of about 20,000 clones in the sample, around 96% were seen once. Material: blood. These receptors were obtained from a girl aged 2-9 years with cystic fibrosis.

The chain's CDR3 is CASRKPNTGELFF. DNA for the CDR3: TGTGCCAGTAGGAAACCAAACACCGGGGAGCTGTTTTTT. V usage is TRBV19 and J usage is TRBJ2-2; D not certain. CDR1 and CDR2 (germline): LNHDA, SQIVND (reference sequence). Trimming took off 6 bases at V and 2 bases at J, with 7 bases between the two ends. CDR3 size: 13 residues.

The chain carries TRBV10-1 and TRBJ2-1, with a tentative D call TRBD2 (5 bases). Germline V gene data show CDR1 as WNHNN and CDR2 as SYGVQD (reference sequence). V was trimmed by 6 bases and J by 5 bases, leaving 17 bases between them. This CDR3 has 15 residues. The CDR3 nucleotides read TGCGCCAGCAGGGACCGATCTACCGGGAACAATGAGCAGTTCTTC. It is translated as CASRDRSTGNNEQFF.

This clone has a single count. J is TRBJ2-1 and V is TRBV5-1, with TRBD2 matching over 9 bases. The CDR3 is made up of 16 amino acids. Germline CDR1 SGHRS, CDR2 YFSETQ. V was pared by 0 bases and J by 5 bases, with 6 bases of the junction left unmatched. This CDR3 is CASSLELAGLNNEQFF. In DNA, the CDR3 is TGCGCCAGCAGCTTGGAACTAGCGGGCCTAAACAATGAGCAGTTCTTC.

This chain joins TRBV13 and TRBJ1-1, with TRBD1 as a possible D gene (5 bases). The V and J ends lost 0 bases and 0 bases respectively, with 11 bases between them. The CDR3 length is 16 residues. Germline V gene lookup returns CDR1 PRHDT and CDR2 FYEKMQ (reference sequence). The CDR3 reads CASSLGPGGMNTEAFF. CDR3 DNA sequence: TGTGCCAGCAGCTTAGGCCCCGGGGGAATGAACACTGAAGCTTTCTTT.

The chain is built from TRBV19 and TRBJ1-5; 7 bases align to TRBD1. Unmatched junction bases numbered 7, after V lost 4 bases and J lost 7 bases. The germline V gene encodes CDR1 LNHDA and CDR2 SQIVND (reference sequence). The CDR3 consists of 14 residues. The CDR3: CASSTQGVIQPQHF. The CDR3 DNA reads as TGTGCCAGTAGTACCCAGGGGGTGATCCAGCCCCAGCATTTT.

V is TRBV6-5 and J is TRBJ1-5, with D possibly TRBD1 on 6 matching bases. Trimming removed 6 bases from V and 6 bases from J, with 12 bases in between. The CDR3 loop spans 13 amino acids. The germline CDR1 and CDR2 sequences are MNHEY and SVGAGI. The CDR3 reads CASRLDRTQPQHF. As DNA, the CDR3 is TGTGCCAGCAGACTTGACAGGACTCAGCCCCAGCATTTT.

The chain has TRBV5-4 and TRBJ2-3, with 10 bases aligning to TRBD2. The CDR3 consists of 15 residues. Germline trimming cut 1 base from V and 4 bases from J; bases unmatched to any gene: 3. Germline lookup yields CDR1 SGHNT and CDR2 YYREEE (reference sequence). CDR3 residues: CASSLSGGAPDTQYF. The CDR3 DNA reads as TGTGCCAGCAGCTTGAGCGGGGGGGCTCCAGATACGCAGTATTTT.

V usage is TRBV19 and J usage is TRBJ1-6; the match to TRBD1 covers 9 bases. This CDR3 spans 16 amino acids. Germline values: CDR1 LNHDA, CDR2 SQIVND (reference sequence). Unmatched junction bases numbered 7, after V lost 3 bases and J lost 7 bases. CDR3 coding DNA: TGTGCCAGTAGTATGTGGGGACAGGGACCAAATTCACCCCTCCACTTT. It codes for CASSMWGQGPNSPLHF.

The genes are TRBV6-1 and TRBJ1-6; D is uncertain. Germline V gene sequence: CDR1 MNHNS, CDR2 SASEGT. The V and J ends lost 1 base and 9 bases respectively, with 13 bases between them. The CDR3 spans 15 residues. CDR3 bases: TGTGCCAGCAGTGAAGTTGAGGGATTGCGTTCACCCCTCCACTTT. Its protein is CASSEVEGLRSPLHF.

This chain links TRBV7-8 with TRBJ2-7; D possibly corresponds to TRBD1 (7 bases). V was clipped by 3 bases and J by 4 bases, with 16 bases between them. The CDR3 contains 15 residues. The germline V gene has CDR1 SGHVS and CDR2 FQNEAQ. CDR3 in DNA: TGTGCCAGCAGCTTCCAGGGGGAGGTCGGGTACGAGCAGTACTTC. This sequence encodes CASSFQGEVGYEQYF.

V usage is TRBV6-1 and J usage is TRBJ2-1; D could derive from TRBD1 or TRBD2 (5 bases each). Germline V gene lookup returns CDR1 MNHNS and CDR2 SASEGT. The V and J ends lost 6 bases and 5 bases respectively, with 11 bases between them. The CDR3 consists of 13 residues. In DNA, the CDR3 is TGTGCCAGCAGACTCAGGGAGAACAATGAGCAGTTCTTC. It translates to CASRLRENNEQFF.

This clone occurred once. The chain is built from TRBV21-1 and TRBJ2-7; the D call of TRBD1 is as the table states it, not checked on the DNA. TRBV21-1 is a pseudogene locus. The CDR3 is made up of 16 amino acids. The CDR3 reads CASSKGEDRVSYEQYF. Written as DNA, the CDR3 is TGTGCCAGCAGCAAAGGCGAGGACAGGGTTTCCTACGAGCAGTACTTC.

This rearrangement joins TRBV5-6 to TRBJ2-5, with TRBD2 identical over 7 bases. CDR1 and CDR2 (germline): SGHDT, YYEEEE. The CDR3 is made up of 15 amino acids. Losses at the gene ends were 4 bases for V and 2 bases for J; bases not matched to a gene: 8. CDR3 sequence (DNA): TGTGCCAGCAGCCCGACGACTAGCCGGCAAGAGACCCAGTACTTC. This sequence encodes CASSPTTSRQETQYF.

The gene calls are TRBV12-5 and TRBJ1-1; 11 nucleotides agree with TRBD1. Germline V gene data show CDR1 as LGHNT and CDR2 as FRNRAP. The CDR3 is 15 amino acids. V was clipped by 1 base and J by 9 bases; unmatched bases: 7. The CDR3 sequence is CASGLGRGQGAKAFF. CDR3 nucleotide sequence: TGTGCTAGTGGTTTGGGCCGAGGACAGGGGGCGAAAGCTTTCTTT.

This sequence joins TRBV7-9 and TRBJ1-2; the D gene is possibly TRBD1 (6 bases). Germline-derived CDR1 and CDR2 are SEHNR and FQNEAQ (reference sequence). The CDR3 is 13 residues long. V was pared by 5 bases and J by 4 bases, with 11 bases between. CDR3 loop: CASSPRTAYGYTF. CDR3 coding DNA: TGTGCCAGCAGCCCCCGGACAGCCTATGGCTACACCTTC.

This clone appeared a single time. The chain has TRBV30 and TRBJ1-2; weak D call: TRBD1 (6 bases). This CDR3 has 13 amino acids. Per the germline V gene, CDR1 is GTSNPN and CDR2 is SVGIG (reference sequence). V lost 0 bases and J 4 bases, leaving 9 bases between the germline ends. Here the CDR3 reads CAWSVRGGYGYTF. The CDR3, as DNA: TGTGCCTGGAGTGTAAGGGGGGGCTATGGCTACACCTTC.

The chain has TRBV9 and TRBJ2-2, with D possibly being TRBD1 (6 bases). The V gene lost 0 bases and the J gene lost 7 bases, with 13 bases spanning the gap. Germline V gene lookup returns CDR1 SGDLS and CDR2 YYNGEE. The CDR3 is 15 residues long. CDR3 nucleotides: TGTGCCAGCAGCGTAGGAGGGCAGGGGTTCGGGGAGCTGTTTTTT. Translating it yields CASSVGGQGFGELFF. The variable domain in full, with the rest retrieved from reference TRBV9 and TRBJ2-2, is DSGVTQTPKHLITATGQRVTLRCSPRSGDLSVYWYQQSLDQGLQFLIQYYNGEERAKGNILERFSAQQFPDLHSELNLSSLELGDSALYFCASSVGGQGFGELFFGEGSRLTVL.

The chain carries TRBV10-3 and TRBJ1-1; TRBD1 might be the D (6 bases). The CDR3 runs to 15 residues. CDR1 and CDR2 (germline): ENHRY, SYGVKD. Trimming removed 0 bases at V and 5 bases at J, with 13 bases between. The CDR3 DNA is TGTGCCATCAGTGAGTCTGTGGGGGGCAGGACTGAAGCTTTCTTT. Its protein product is CAISESVGGRTEAFF.

This rearrangement joins TRBV6-5 to TRBJ2-3, with D unclear. Germline CDR1 MNHEY, CDR2 SVGAGI. The V end was cut by 2 bases, the J end by 0 bases, with 12 bases between. The CDR3 totals 16 residues. The CDR3: CASSYGLVASTDTQYF. The CDR3 DNA reads as TGTGCCAGCAGTTACGGGCTAGTGGCCAGCACAGATACGCAGTATTTT.

This chain connects TRBV4-3 to TRBJ2-3, with D uncertain. V lost 1 base and J 4 bases, leaving 9 bases between the germline ends. This CDR3 spans 14 amino acids. The germline gives CDR1 LGHNA, CDR2 YSLEER. The CDR3 protein is CASSQGTGADTQYF. Here the CDR3 DNA reads TGCGCCAGCAGCCAAGGAACCGGCGCAGATACGCAGTATTTT.

The chain uses TRBV9 and TRBJ2-5; 8 positions match TRBD2. Germline-derived CDR1 and CDR2 are SGDLS and YYNGEE. The CDR3 totals 15 residues. V shed 4 bases, J shed 5 bases, and the junction held 10 bases outside the gene matches. The CDR3 reads CASSTRGGPEETQYF. CDR3 in DNA: TGTGCCAGCAGCACACGGGGGGGGCCCGAGGAGACCCAGTACTTC.

The chain has TRBV2 and TRBJ1-2; maybe TRBD1 (5 bases). Trimming took 5 bases from V and 3 from J, leaving 13 bases between them. The CDR3 contains 14 residues. Germline V gives CDR1 SNHLY, CDR2 FYNNEI. DNA of the CDR3: TGTGCCAGCAGTCCCCAGGGCTGGGACTATGGCTACACCTTC. Protein product: CASSPQGWDYGYTF.

The chain combines TRBV7-2 with TRBJ1-2; weak D call: TRBD1 (5 bases). Germline CDR1 and CDR2: SGHTA and FQGNSA. This CDR3 has 17 amino acids. Trimming removed 1 base from V and 1 base from J, with 16 bases in between. The CDR3 sequence: CASSLDNGANINYGYTF. The CDR3 coding sequence is TGTGCCAGCAGCTTAGATAACGGGGCCAACATTAACTATGGCTACACCTTC. Full variable domain (rest looked up from reference TRBV7-2 and TRBJ1-2): GAGVSQSPSNKVTEKGKDVELRCDPISGHTALYWYRQSLGQGLEFLIYFQGNSAPDKSGLPSDRFSAERTGGSVSTLTIQRTQQEDSAVYLCASSLDNGANINYGYTFGSGTRLTVV.

The rearrangement links TRBV25-1 to TRBJ1-6, with 7 bases lining up with TRBD1. V trimming: 6 bases; J trimming: 10 bases; junction bases outside the gene matches: 9. The length of the CDR3 is 14 residues. Germline lookup yields CDR1 MGHDK and CDR2 SYGVNS. CDR3 in DNA: TGTGCCAGCAGCGGACAGGACCCCGACTCACCCCTCCACTTT. Protein product: CASSGQDPDSPLHF.

This clone was seen just once. The chain combines TRBV19 with TRBJ1-2; the match to TRBD1 covers 7 bases. With V trimmed by 6 bases and J by 2 bases, 3 bases remained unmatched. Germline V lookup: CDR1 LNHDA, CDR2 SQIVND (reference sequence). This CDR3 comprises 13 residues. CDR3 nucleotide sequence: TGTGCCAGTAGCCAGGGGGGGAACTATGGCTACACCTTC. This encodes CASSQGGNYGYTF.